This T cell receptor (beta chain) is from a study of cytomegalovirus exposure and HLA in healthy donors. The germline V gene encodes CDR1 LGHNA and CDR2 YNFKEQ. J lost 5 bases, V lost 0 bases, and 4 bases had no gene match. The CDR3 totals 16 residues. This clone appeared a single time. Its specificity is unknown. The study's findings and limits: Cytomegalovirus status was reportedly diagnosed by the classifier with high sensitivity and specificity. Some TCR beta chains (more than 150 of them) were listed as cytomegalovirus-associated.

Researchers ran the PCR with 60 Vbeta and 13 Jbeta primers. Here immunoSEQ multiplex PCR was the method, and the copy in TCRdb shows in-frame clones only, minus some. The repertoire holds fewer than 110,000 clones, with 66% as singletons. The chain couples TRBV4-2 to TRBJ1-6, with 7 bases that match TRBD1. The material sequenced was PBMCs. This sequence was found in a woman aged 45 to 65 in good health and CMV-seronegative. This chain's CDR3 is CASSQENRGNNSPLHF. CDR3 nucleotides: TGTGCCAGCAGCCAAGAGAACAGGGGTAATAATTCACCCCTCCACTTT.